This is a list of T cell receptor beta chains from one sample in a study of shared clonotypes between healthy human individuals. Assay used: immunoSEQ multiplex PCR; TCRdb lists only in-frame clones, some missing. The data contain about 2.4 million clones, 80% to 95% of them seen just once; the ten biggest clones take up about 0.38%. Sequencing used naive CD4+ T cells from PBMCs. The origin of the receptors is a young man in good health. Some clones in this sample may be carry-over from other donors' samples. Each CDR3 is given with its conserved first and last residue. Each record gives: clone size, V gene, CDR3 protein. Clone size is shown for a subset of rows, as once, few, many or a class of expanded clone.

. TRBV27 CASSLSKQHVRNTEAFF
. TRBV5-1 CASSLGTGSAEAFF
. TRBV7-9 CASSLAGTGYFSYEQYF
. TRBV4-3 CASSQDPPGKQYF
. TRBV20-1 CSAGGLTQYF
. TRBV5-1 CASSLRAGNYGYTF
. TRBV19 CAGSCYEQYF
. TRBV18 CASSLGGTTNEKLFF
. TRBV29-1 CSVQTGTNQPQHF
once TRBV7-3 CASSLAGNTYNEQFF
. TRBV6-1 CASSEAPVRWGGGFGYGYTF
. TRBV5-4 CASSLGASGSTDTQYF
once TRBV5-5 CASSSGTRGYEQYF
. TRBV6-6 CASTSGSLGRDYGYTF
. TRBV6-5 CASRSGARDTQYF
. TRBV21-1 CASSKGRDRGRGGTEAFF
once TRBV6-4 CASSPEASHEQFF
. TRBV28 CASGTPGQGPYEQYF
. TRBV5-1 CASSLTSGDYNEQFF
. TRBV6-6 CATWSSQETQYF
. TRBV5-1 CASTPRTGAGANVLTF
. TRBV28 CASSASGTVYGYTF
. TRBV2 CASRGDGILNYGYTF